The rows below give T cell receptor beta chains drawn from one sample of a study of shared clonotypes between healthy human individuals. Generated by immunoSEQ multiplex PCR, the TCRdb table keeps only in-frame clones and is missing some. The table shows roughly 510,000 clones, with over 75% occurring only once. Sequencing was performed on PBMCs. The receptors were sampled from a woman aged 35 to 49 in good health. Some clones in this sample may be carry-over from other donors' samples. CDR3s include the opening cysteine and the closing phenylalanine or tryptophan. The D gene is left open where the match is weak. Expanded clones are given a class, and other clones once, few, many or no size at all.

abundance	v_gene	j_gene	d_gene	CDR3nt	CDR3aa
-	TRBV11-2	TRBJ2-3	-	TGTGCCAGCAGCTTAGTCCCCCATGCAGATACGCAGTATTTT	CASSLVPHADTQYF
few	TRBV5-6	TRBJ1-2	-	TGTGCCAGCAGCTTGAGGGGAGGCTATGGCTACACCTTC	CASSLRGGYGYTF
-	TRBV6-1	TRBJ2-7	TRBD2	TGTGCCAGCATACTAGCGGGAGAAGGCTACGAGCAGTACTTC	CASILAGEGYEQYF
few	TRBV6-6	TRBJ2-7	-	TGTGCCAGCAGTTTTGGGCTAGAGGGCTACGAGCAGTACTTC	CASSFGLEGYEQYF
-	TRBV27	TRBJ2-3	-	TGTGCCAGCAGTTTACGGAGAGGCACAGATACGCAGTATTTT	CASSLRRGTDTQYF
-	TRBV11-3	TRBJ2-7	-	TGTGCCAGCAGCTCCCCCCCCTTTGTCTTCGAGCAGTACTTC	CASSSPPFVFEQYF
-	TRBV10-1	TRBJ2-7	-	TGCGCCAGCGGAGATTTCGCCTACGAGCAGTACTTC	CASGDFAYEQYF
-	TRBV5-1	TRBJ2-2	TRBD2	TGCGCCAGCAGCCACGGACTAGCGGAGAGCAGGGAGCTGTTTTTT	CASSHGLAESRELFF
-	TRBV28	TRBJ2-2	-	TGTGCCAGCAGCCTCCTCCAAGGGTCCCGGGAGCTGTTTTTT	CASSLLQGSRELFF
-	TRBV2	TRBJ1-3	-	TGTGCCAGCAGTGAATTGACGTTAAGGGGGGGACTCTCTGGAAACACCATATATTTT	CASSELTLRGGLSGNTIYF
-	TRBV29-1	TRBJ2-3	-	TGCAGCGTTCGAGCGGAGACAGATACGCAGTATTTT	CSVRAETDTQYF
-	TRBV4-2	TRBJ2-3	TRBD2	TGTGCCAGCAGCCAAGAGGGACTAGAGACAGATACGCAGTATTTT	CASSQEGLETDTQYF
-	TRBV30	TRBJ1-2	-	TGTGCCGGGCGCCCTGGACAGCACTATGGCTACACCTTC	CAGRPGQHYGYTF
-	TRBV10-3	TRBJ2-5	TRBD1	TGTGCCATCAGTGAGTCAAACAGGGGCCAAGAGACCCAGTACTTC	CAISESNRGQETQYF
-	TRBV19	TRBJ1-1	TRBD1	TGTGCCAGTACTTTGGGACAGCCCAACACTGAAGCTTTCTTT	CASTLGQPNTEAFF
-	TRBV10-2	TRBJ2-7	-	TGCGCCAGCAGTGACAGGGGCTACGAGCAGTACTTC	CASSDRGYEQYF
-	TRBV7-3	TRBJ2-1	TRBD2	TGTGCCAGCAGCTTAACATCTAGCGGGCCTGAGCAGTTCTTC	CASSLTSSGPEQFF
-	TRBV18	TRBJ2-5	TRBD2	TGTGCCAGCTCACCGACTAGCGGAACCCAAGAGACCCAGTACTTC	CASSPTSGTQETQYF
-	TRBV5-1	TRBJ2-3	-	TGCGCCAGCAGCCCGTATGAGCGGAGTACGCAGTATTTT	CASSPYERSTQYF
-	TRBV2	TRBJ1-2	-	TGTGCCAGCAGTGCGTGGGCGGCAGGGTCGCATCTTAACTATGGCTACACCTTC	CASSAWAAGSHLNYGYTF
-	TRBV7-2	TRBJ2-1	-	TGTGCCAGCAGCTACCGACACGGGAGCGATGAGCAGTTCTTC	CASSYRHGSDEQFF
-	TRBV4-1	TRBJ2-4	-	TGCGCCAGCAGCCAGCCCGGACGGAGACTAGCCAAAAACATTCAGTACTTC	CASSQPGRRLAKNIQYF
-	TRBV2	TRBJ2-7	-	TGTGCCAGCAGGACCCCGACAGAAACCTACGAGCAGTACTTC	CASRTPTETYEQYF
-	TRBV30	TRBJ1-2	TRBD1	TGTGCCTGGAGTCCCGGCGACAGGGAGGGCTATGGCTACACCTTC	CAWSPGDREGYGYTF